The TCR beta chain under discussion was sequenced for a study of vaccination and CD4 T cells after COVID-19. Study summary: Stimuli were overlapping spike peptide pools of SARS-CoV-2 and three common cold coronaviruses (HCoV-NL63, HCoV-OC43, HCoV-229E).

With respect to this clonotype: Its specificity is not known.

The V end was cut by 1 base, the J end by 3 bases, with 9 bases between. CDR1 is SGHTA and CDR2 is FQGNSA in the germline V gene. This CDR3 contains 15 residues. This sample's treatment: roughly 11-day PBMC culture with coronavirus spike peptide pools or control peptides (ViraFEST assay). The cultures had half their medium swapped for fresh IL-2 medium on days 3 and 7. Sequence data for DNA of cultured CD4+ T cells were generated by the Oncomine TCR Beta short-read assay. Each CDR3 protein is one row after TCRdb ran MiXCR on the PCR reads. The sample contains roughly 13,000 distinct CDR3 sequences, around 61% of which appear only once.

This clonotype was sampled from a human donor who had recovered from COVID-19. The rearrangement joins TRBV7-2 to TRBJ1-4, with no clear D. The sample was CD4+ T cells from blood, cultured in vitro. CDR3 nucleotides: TGTGCCAGCAGCTTAGTGGCGGACTCTAATGAAAAACTGTTTTTT. The encoded protein is CASSLVADSNEKLFF.